This T cell receptor (beta chain) was identified during a study of OX40 agonist ivuxolimab in advanced cancers. For the study at large: Ivuxolimab, an antibody acting as an agonist of OX40 (CD134), was used to treat patients.

About this clone itself: The target antigen is unknown.

This CDR3 spans 13 amino acids. Germline CDR1 reads LNHDA; CDR2 reads SQIVND (reference sequence). V lost 6 bases, J lost 7 bases, and 15 bases lay in between. Findings and caveats of the study: Expanded peripheral T-cell antigen specificity went undetermined.

Assay used: immunoSEQ multiplex PCR; TCRdb lists only in-frame clones, some missing. The table includes nearly 50,000 clones, about 88% detected once. Sample: CD4+ or CD8+ T cells sorted from blood, taken in a trial of the OX40 agonist ivuxolimab. This TCR was sampled from an adult with an advanced solid tumor such as melanoma, head and neck, liver or kidney cancer. The chain has TRBV19 and TRBJ2-5, with D possibly TRBD1 on 5 matching bases. The CDR3 DNA reads as TGTGCCAGTAGCCCCCTGGGGCGGTGGACCCAGTACTTC. Its protein is CASSPLGRWTQYF.